The next 24 T cell receptor beta chains were all read from a single sample in a study of a mutant IDH1 vaccine in newly diagnosed glioma (dated by TCRdb to 2020 to 2023). The method was the immunoSEQ multiplex PCR assay. TCRdb provides this immuneACCESS table in a form limited to in-frame rearrangements. Some clones are lacking; in checked studies, under half of them reflect an unresolved V gene, and why the rest are absent is not known. Counted in this sample were about 44,000 clones; approximately 89% of them appeared once. The top ten clones comprise 3% to 4% of the sample. The antigens for these receptors are not known. In light of the paper, this sample's time point label describes: week 23, last vaccination. A 20-mer mutant IDH1 peptide at 300 micrograms in Montanide made up each vaccine dose, which was injected subcutaneously together with topical imiquimod. The sample consisted of PBMCs, taken from a glioma patient whose treatment included an IDH1 peptide vaccine. These TCRs come from a man aged 45 to 65 with glioma.

This sequence joins TRBV9 and TRBJ1-4, with TRBD1 identical over 10 bases. Germline CDR1 reads SGDLS; CDR2 reads YYNGEE. CDR3 length equals 15 residues. Trimming took 4 bases from V and 7 from J; bases not matched to a gene: 7. The CDR3 here is CASSIRDRGGEKLFF. CDR3 in DNA: TGTGCCAGCAGCATCCGGGACAGGGGAGGTGAAAAACTGTTTTTT. The full variable domain, with the rest looked up from reference TRBV9 and TRBJ1-4, is DSGVTQTPKHLITATGQRVTLRCSPRSGDLSVYWYQQSLDQGLQFLIQYYNGEERAKGNILERFSAQQFPDLHSELNLSSLELGDSALYFCASSIRDRGGEKLFFGSGTQLSVL.

V usage is TRBV7-9 and J usage is TRBJ2-5; D gene ambiguous. Trimming cost V 1 base and J 5 bases, with 5 bases left between them. The CDR3 spans 12 residues. The germline CDR1 and CDR2 sequences are SEHNR and FQNEAQ (reference sequence). The CDR3 reads CASSLVMETQYF. DNA of the CDR3: TGTGCCAGCAGCTTAGTAATGGAGACCCAGTACTTC.

The chain has TRBV19 and TRBJ2-5; a weak D match, TRBD2 (6 bases). Germline V gives CDR1 LNHDA, CDR2 SQIVND (reference sequence). This CDR3 region has 15 residues. The V and J ends lost 2 bases and 7 bases respectively, with 17 bases between them. CDR3 sequence reads: CASSISREVTATQYF. In nucleotides, the CDR3 is TGTGCCAGTAGTATATCCAGGGAGGTTACGGCGACCCAGTACTTC.

The rearrangement joins TRBV29-1 to TRBJ2-3; TRBD2 aligns across 7 bases. Germline CDR1 SQVTM, CDR2 ANQGSEA. The CDR3 extends over 15 amino acids. V shed 5 bases, J shed 3 bases, and the junction held 11 bases outside the gene matches. This CDR3 reads CSVTTSSVQTDTQYF. The CDR3 nucleotides are TGCAGCGTTACGACTAGCTCCGTCCAAACAGATACGCAGTATTTT.

The V call is TRBV10-1, the J call TRBJ2-2, with 14 bases identical to TRBD2. V lost 8 bases, J lost 1 base, and 3 bases stayed unmatched. Germline values: CDR1 WNHNN, CDR2 SYGVQD (reference sequence). The CDR3 has 16 amino acids. As DNA, the CDR3 is TGCGCCAGCGGGGGGACTAGCGGGAGGAACACCGGGGAGCTGTTTTTT. Translating it yields CASGGTSGRNTGELFF.

V is TRBV7-9 and J is TRBJ2-7; possible D gene TRBD1, 5 bases. V lost 5 bases, J lost 2 bases, and 13 bases lay in between. CDR3 length: 14 residues. Germline values: CDR1 SEHNR, CDR2 FQNEAQ (reference sequence). The CDR3 protein is CASSPNRRAYEQYF. CDR3 bases: TGTGCCAGCAGCCCGAACAGGAGAGCCTACGAGCAGTACTTC.

This rearrangement joins TRBV9 to TRBJ2-2; the D gene could be TRBD1 or TRBD2 (5 bases each). The CDR3 runs 17 residues. Looked up from germline, CDR1 is SGDLS and CDR2 is YYNGEE. Trimming took off 4 bases at V and 3 bases at J, with 19 bases between the two ends. The CDR3 spells CASSPNFEGSHTGELFF. Written as DNA, the CDR3 is TGTGCCAGCAGCCCGAATTTCGAGGGGTCGCACACCGGGGAGCTGTTTTTT. The whole variable domain, remainder taken from reference TRBV9 and TRBJ2-2, is DSGVTQTPKHLITATGQRVTLRCSPRSGDLSVYWYQQSLDQGLQFLIQYYNGEERAKGNILERFSAQQFPDLHSELNLSSLELGDSALYFCASSPNFEGSHTGELFFGEGSRLTVL.

The J gene is TRBJ2-3, the V gene TRBV5-4; D is perhaps TRBD2 (5 bases). V was clipped by 3 bases and J by 2 bases, with 7 bases between them. Germline lookup yields CDR1 SGHNT and CDR2 YYREEE (reference sequence). The CDR3 loop spans 13 amino acids. CDR3 in amino acids: CASSWTLTDTQYF. As DNA, the CDR3 is TGTGCCAGCAGCTGGACTCTCACAGATACGCAGTATTTT.

V is TRBV28 and J is TRBJ2-7; D not resolved. The CDR3 extends over 16 amino acids. Trimming took 1 base from V and 3 from J, leaving 16 bases between them. The germline CDR1 and CDR2 sequences are MDHEN and SYDVKM. As DNA, the CDR3 is TGTGCCAGCAGTTTATACTCCTCGGCCTTAGGCTACGAGCAGTACTTC. Translating gives CASSLYSSALGYEQYF.

In this sample, this clone turned up once. The genes are TRBV4-1 and TRBJ1-5; TRBD1 agrees at 7 bases. Germline loops: CDR1 MGHRA, CDR2 YSYEKL. The CDR3 runs to 15 residues. After removal of 0 bases from V and 2 bases from J, the junction contained 1 base not matched to a gene. In DNA, the CDR3 is TGCGCCAGCAGCCAAGAGGGACAGCGCAATCAGCCCCAGCATTTT. It specifies CASSQEGQRNQPQHF.

The gene calls are TRBV4-1 and TRBJ2-4, with D perhaps matching TRBD1 or TRBD2 (6 bases each). This CDR3 has 15 residues. Germline V gene lookup returns CDR1 MGHRA and CDR2 YSYEKL. V was cut by 2 bases and J by 2 bases, with 10 bases left in between. CDR3 DNA: TGCGCCAGCAGCCAACCGGGGGCGTCCAAAAACATTCAGTACTTC. The encoded protein is CASSQPGASKNIQYF.

The chain carries TRBV5-5 and TRBJ2-7, with 10 bases matching TRBD1. V lost 1 base, J lost 2 bases, and 9 bases stayed unmatched. Germline CDR1 reads SGHKS; CDR2 reads YYEKEE (reference sequence). The CDR3 consists of 17 residues. For the CDR3, the DNA is TGTGCCAGCAGCTTGAGGACAGGGGGTTCTAACACCTACGAGCAGTACTTC. Its translation: CASSLRTGGSNTYEQYF.

The gene calls are TRBV5-1 and TRBJ2-7; TRBD2 matches at 7 bases. J was trimmed by 9 bases and V by 4 bases; bases with no gene match: 4. The CDR3 has 11 residues. Germline assignment: CDR1 SGHRS and CDR2 YFSETQ. The CDR3: CASSGRGRQYF. CDR3 DNA sequence: TGCGCCAGCAGCGGGCGGGGGAGGCAGTACTTC.

This chain connects TRBV4-3 to TRBJ2-7; 14 bases agree with TRBD2. The CDR3 runs to 18 residues. J gave up 0 bases and V 1 base, and 5 bases lay outside the gene matches. Germline CDR1 LGHNA, CDR2 YSLEER. CDR3 DNA sequence: TGCGCCAGCAGCCAAGTAGGGACTAGCGGGGGAACCTCCTACGAGCAGTACTTC. This gives the protein CASSQVGTSGGTSYEQYF.

V usage is TRBV7-8 and J usage is TRBJ1-3; no clear D gene. Germline loops: CDR1 SGHVS, CDR2 FQNEAQ. CDR3 length equals 14 residues. V lost 3 bases to trimming and J lost 2 bases, with 8 bases between them. The DNA for the CDR3 is TGTGCCAGCAGCTTGAGTCGCGCTGGAAACACCATATATTTT. It yields the protein CASSLSRAGNTIYF.

The J gene is TRBJ2-7, the V gene TRBV16, with D perhaps matching TRBD1 (5 bases). The V gene's germline CDR1 is KGHSY and CDR2 FQNENV. Trimming left V 1 base short and J 0 bases short, with 10 bases between. This CDR3 is 15 amino acids long. CDR3 residues: CASSQWIGDSYEQYF. The CDR3 DNA sequence: TGTGCCAGCAGCCAATGGATAGGGGACTCCTACGAGCAGTACTTC.

The V call is TRBV5-6, the J call TRBJ1-5, with a weak D call TRBD1 (6 bases). Trimming removed 4 bases from V and 5 bases from J, with 16 bases in between. The CDR3 length is 15 residues. Germline V gene lookup returns CDR1 SGHDT and CDR2 YYEEEE. The CDR3 protein is CASSMTGGLDQPQHF. The DNA for the CDR3 is TGTGCCAGCAGCATGACAGGCGGACTTGATCAGCCCCAGCATTTT.

The V call is TRBV2, the J call TRBJ2-1, with 9 positions matching TRBD1. The J segment lost 5 bases and the V segment lost 2 bases, leaving 13 bases of the junction unmatched. Looked up from germline, CDR1 is SNHLY and CDR2 is FYNNEI. The CDR3 totals 18 residues. The CDR3 sequence is CASSELGQGGPSHNEQFF. The CDR3 bases are TGTGCCAGCAGTGAACTGGGACAGGGAGGCCCTTCCCACAATGAGCAGTTCTTC.

V usage is TRBV5-3 and J usage is TRBJ2-7, with D perhaps TRBD1 (6 bases). TRBV5-3 has ORF status, its function being uncertain. Trimming pared 0 bases from V and 2 bases from J, leaving 9 bases between. The CDR3 contains 14 residues. The CDR3 sequence: CARSLGQDTYEQYF. The CDR3, as DNA: TGTGCCAGAAGCTTGGGACAGGATACCTACGAGCAGTACTTC.

The CDR3 DNA follows: TGTGCCAGCAGCACAATACCGGTCTCTAAACATGAAGCTTTCTTT. Amino acid sequence: CASSTIPVSKHEAFF. The chain uses TRBV13 and TRBJ1-1; D gene unclear. V dropped 5 bases and J dropped 7 bases, with 20 bases sitting between them. This CDR3 spans 15 amino acids. Germline CDR1 reads PRHDT; CDR2 reads FYEKMQ (reference sequence).

This chain links TRBV14 with TRBJ2-7; no clear D gene. Trimming removed 9 bases at V and 4 bases at J, with 10 bases between. The CDR3 covers 11 residues. Germline V gene lookup returns CDR1 SGHDN and CDR2 FVKESK. Here the CDR3 DNA reads TGTGCCAGAGCGATGGGGTACGAGCAGTACTTC. This gives the protein CARAMGYEQYF.

The J gene is TRBJ2-7, the V gene TRBV5-1; 8 bases align to TRBD2. Germline CDR1 and CDR2: SGHRS and YFSETQ. The CDR3 loop spans 15 amino acids. With 1 base clipped from V and 2 bases from J, the junction kept 5 bases outside the gene matches. CDR3 amino acids: CASSLTASGPYEQYF. For the CDR3, the DNA is TGCGCCAGCAGCTTGACGGCTAGCGGGCCCTACGAGCAGTACTTC.

This chain links TRBV5-5 with TRBJ2-5; D is undetermined. CDR1 and CDR2 from the germline V gene are SGHKS and YYEKEE (reference sequence). The CDR3 extends over 12 amino acids. The ends were cut back, 2 bases at V and 5 bases at J, with 7 bases in the middle. The CDR3 spells CASSFAAETQYF. For the CDR3, the DNA is TGTGCCAGCAGCTTCGCAGCGGAGACCCAGTACTTC.

J is TRBJ2-7 and V is TRBV9; 9 bases line up with TRBD2. Losses at the gene ends were 0 bases for V and 2 bases for J; bases not matched to a gene: 3. The CDR3 extends over 15 amino acids. CDR1 is SGDLS, CDR2 YYNGEE, per germline. Written as DNA, the CDR3 is TGTGCCAGCAGCGTAGGCTCTAGCGGGGCCTACGAGCAGTACTTC. This encodes CASSVGSSGAYEQYF. Complete variable domain (other parts from reference TRBV9 and TRBJ2-7): DSGVTQTPKHLITATGQRVTLRCSPRSGDLSVYWYQQSLDQGLQFLIQYYNGEERAKGNILERFSAQQFPDLHSELNLSSLELGDSALYFCASSVGSSGAYEQYFGPGTRLTVT.